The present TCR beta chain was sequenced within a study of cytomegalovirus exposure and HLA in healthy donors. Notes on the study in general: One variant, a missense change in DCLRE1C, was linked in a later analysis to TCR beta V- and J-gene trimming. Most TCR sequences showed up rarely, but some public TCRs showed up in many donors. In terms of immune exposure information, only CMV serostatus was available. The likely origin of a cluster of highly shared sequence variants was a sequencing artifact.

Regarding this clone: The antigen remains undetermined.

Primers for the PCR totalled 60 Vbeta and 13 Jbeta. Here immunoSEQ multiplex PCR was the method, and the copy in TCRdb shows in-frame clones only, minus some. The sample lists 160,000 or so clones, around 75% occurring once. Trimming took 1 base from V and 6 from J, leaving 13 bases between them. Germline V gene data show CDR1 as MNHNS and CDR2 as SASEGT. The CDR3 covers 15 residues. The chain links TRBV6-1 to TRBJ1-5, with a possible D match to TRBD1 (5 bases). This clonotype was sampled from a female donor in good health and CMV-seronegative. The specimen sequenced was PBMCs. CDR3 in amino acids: CASSEVAGEGQPQHF. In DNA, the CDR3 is TGTGCCAGCAGTGAAGTGGCGGGGGAGGGTCAGCCCCAGCATTTT.